The 30 T cell receptor beta chains below come from one sample, sequenced in a study of blood T cell repertoires in COVID-19. This table comes from immunoSEQ multiplex PCR, and its TCRdb copy is limited to in-frame clones, with some not included. Among about 410,000 clones listed, about 89% were seen once. The material sequenced was peripheral blood. These receptors originate from a woman aged 40 to 50 with COVID-19, enrolled during active disease.

The chain joins TRBV5-1 to TRBJ2-3, with 7 bases aligning to TRBD2. The germline V gene has CDR1 SGHRS and CDR2 YFSETQ. The trim removed 0 bases at V and 2 bases at J, leaving 6 bases unmatched. This CDR3 is built from 16 residues. The CDR3 is CASSLVGGSITDTQYF. DNA of the CDR3: TGCGCCAGCAGCTTGGTGGGCGGGAGTATCACAGATACGCAGTATTTT.

V and J are TRBV25-1 and TRBJ2-1; 11 positions agree with TRBD2. V gave up 3 bases and J gave up 5 bases; unmatched junction bases: 3. The V gene's germline CDR1 is MGHDK and CDR2 SYGVNS. CDR3 length: 15 residues. This chain's CDR3 is CASSDPSGGNNEQFF. DNA of the CDR3: TGTGCCAGCAGTGACCCTAGCGGGGGGAACAATGAGCAGTTCTTC.

This clone was found once. The V gene is TRBV4-3, the J gene TRBJ2-7; perhaps TRBD1 as D (5 bases). Trimming shortened V by 0 bases and J by 4 bases, and 10 bases separated the two germline ends. The CDR3 loop spans 14 amino acids. The V gene's germline CDR1 is LGHNA and CDR2 YSLEER. CDR3: CASSQDTGTYEQYF. CDR3 in DNA: TGCGCCAGCAGCCAAGATACAGGAACTTACGAGCAGTACTTC.

The chain carries TRBV11-2 and TRBJ2-1, with D possibly TRBD2 on 6 matching bases. The V gene's germline CDR1 is SGHAT and CDR2 FQNNGV. The CDR3 covers 18 residues. V lost 2 bases and J lost 5, with 22 bases in between. The CDR3 DNA follows: TGTGCCAGCAGCTTATTTGGCGGGGCCGATATTCGGGACAATGAGCAGTTCTTC. Protein: CASSLFGGADIRDNEQFF.

The V gene is TRBV28, the J gene TRBJ1-4; D is ambiguous. There are 18 residues in the CDR3. V lost 7 bases, J lost 0 bases, and 21 bases lay in between. Per germline, CDR1 MDHEN and CDR2 SYDVKM. CDR3 region: CASTGSPGIGATNEKLFF. In DNA, the CDR3 is TGTGCCAGCACCGGATCCCCGGGAATCGGGGCAACTAATGAAAAACTGTTTTTT. The variable domain in full, with the rest retrieved from reference TRBV28 and TRBJ1-4, is DVKVTQSSRYLVKRTGEKVFLECVQDMDHENMFWYRQDPGLGLRLIYFSYDVKMKEKGDIPEGYSVSREKKERFSLILESASTNQTSMYLCASTGSPGIGATNEKLFFGSGTQLSVL.

The chain joins TRBV5-1 to TRBJ2-7, with D tentatively TRBD1 (5 bases). The germline gives CDR1 SGHRS, CDR2 YFSETQ. Trimming pared 4 bases from V and 2 bases from J, leaving 16 bases between. CDR3 size: 15 residues. CDR3 protein: CASSQGGAVTYEQYF. DNA for the CDR3: TGCGCCAGCAGCCAAGGTGGGGCAGTTACCTACGAGCAGTACTTC.

V is TRBV28 and J is TRBJ2-3, with D maybe TRBD2 (6 bases). Trimming left V 9 bases short and J 3 bases short, with 22 bases between. CDR3 length: 16 amino acids. The germline gives CDR1 MDHEN, CDR2 SYDVKM. The CDR3 spells CASRAPLAQGTDTQYF. DNA for the CDR3: TGTGCCAGTAGGGCCCCACTAGCCCAAGGAACAGATACGCAGTATTTT.

This sequence joins TRBV19 and TRBJ2-4; TRBD2 matches at 13 bases. This CDR3 has 18 residues. Trimming cost V 6 bases and J 2 bases; bases outside gene matches: 10. The germline V gene encodes CDR1 LNHDA and CDR2 SQIVND (reference sequence). CDR3 residues: CASSLNPGLAGPKNIQYF. The CDR3 DNA follows: TGTGCCAGTAGCCTCAACCCGGGACTAGCGGGACCCAAAAACATTCAGTACTTC.

The J gene is TRBJ1-6, the V gene TRBV15; D call uncertain. The CDR3 runs 13 residues. CDR1 and CDR2 (germline): LNHNV, YYDKDF (reference sequence). V was pared by 3 bases and J by 3 bases, with 3 bases between. This CDR3 is CATSSSYNSPLHF. The CDR3 region has the DNA TGTGCCACCAGCAGTAGCTATAATTCACCCCTCCACTTT.

The chain has TRBV11-1 and TRBJ1-1; D unresolved. Trimming cost V 2 bases and J 6 bases, with 10 bases left between them. Germline V gene data show CDR1 as SGHAT and CDR2 as FQDESV (reference sequence). The CDR3 length is 13 residues. The CDR3 reads CASSLWEKAEAFF. CDR3 DNA: TGTGCCAGCAGCTTATGGGAGAAGGCTGAAGCTTTCTTT.

The gene calls are TRBV4-1 and TRBJ2-1; D is unclear. The CDR3 covers 11 residues. Germline CDR1 reads MGHRA; CDR2 reads YSYEKL. Trimming removed 3 bases from V and 10 bases from J, with 7 bases in between. DNA for the CDR3: TGCGCCAGCAGCCAGGTAGTGGAGCAGTTCTTC. It is translated as CASSQVVEQFF.

The CDR3 DNA follows: TGTGCCAGCAGTCAAGGACTAGAAAGGCCCTACGAGCAGTACTTC. Translating it yields CASSQGLERPYEQYF. The V call is TRBV28, the J call TRBJ2-7, with 7 bases that match TRBD2. The ends lost 5 bases at V and 2 bases at J; junction bases unmatched: 9. CDR3 size: 15 residues. Per germline, CDR1 MDHEN and CDR2 SYDVKM.

This sequence joins TRBV10-2 and TRBJ1-2; 8 bases align to TRBD1. Trimming took 2 bases from V and 5 from J; bases not matched to a gene: 7. Germline values: CDR1 WSHSY, CDR2 SAAADI. The CDR3 extends over 15 amino acids. The CDR3 nucleotides are TGCGCCAGCAGTGAGGGACAGGGCCTGGGGTATGGCTACACCTTC. It specifies CASSEGQGLGYGYTF.

This clone was seen only once. The CDR3 spells CASSNTGLSGNTIYF. The CDR3 DNA reads as TGTGCCAGCAGTAATACAGGCCTCTCTGGAAACACCATATATTTT. This chain connects TRBV6-6 to TRBJ1-3; a possible D gene is TRBD1 (5 bases). Germline CDR1 and CDR2: MNHNY and SVGAGI (reference sequence). With 5 bases removed from V and 0 bases from J, the gap between germline ends came to 11 bases. The CDR3 runs 15 residues.

The rearrangement links TRBV7-9 to TRBJ2-2; 10 nucleotides match TRBD2. CDR1 is SEHNR and CDR2 is FQNEAQ in the germline V gene (reference sequence). This CDR3 region has 17 residues. The V segment lost 2 bases and the J segment 6 bases; nucleotides outside the gene matches: 9. DNA for the CDR3: TGTGCCAGCAGCTTACCCCTAGCGGGAGCGACGTCCGGGGAGCTGTTTTTT. This encodes CASSLPLAGATSGELFF.

The genes are TRBV28 and TRBJ2-7; TRBD1 agrees at 8 bases. Germline-derived CDR1 and CDR2 are MDHEN and SYDVKM. This CDR3 spans 14 amino acids. With V trimmed by 6 bases and J by 0 bases, 4 bases remained unmatched. In DNA form, the CDR3 reads TGTGCCAGCAGAGACAGGGGCCTCTCCTACGAGCAGTACTTC. Encoded protein: CASRDRGLSYEQYF.

To note about this clone: Other DNA sequences in this specimen translate into the identical CDR3. The rearrangement links TRBV5-1 to TRBJ1-3; TRBD1 agrees at 8 bases. The CDR3 length is 14 residues. J was trimmed by 4 bases and V by 4 bases; bases with no gene match: 4. CDR1 is SGHRS and CDR2 is YFSETQ in the germline V gene. The CDR3 DNA reads as TGCGCCAGCAGCCAAGGACAGGGAGGAAACACCATATATTTT. This translates into CASSQGQGGNTIYF.

The J gene is TRBJ1-3, the V gene TRBV28, with 7 bases identical to TRBD1. V lost 6 bases and J lost 2; bases outside the gene matches: 7. The CDR3 has 15 residues. The germline V gene has CDR1 MDHEN and CDR2 SYDVKM. CDR3 region: CASRYSGGPGNTIYF. Here the CDR3 DNA reads TGTGCCAGCAGGTATTCAGGGGGACCTGGAAACACCATATATTTT.

The gene calls are TRBV7-2 and TRBJ2-2; no definite D call. V was shortened by 11 bases and J by 5 bases, with 12 bases between the two germline ends. This CDR3 spans 12 amino acids. In germline, CDR1 is SGHTA, CDR2 FQGNSA. The CDR3 spells CALARSTGELFF. For the CDR3, the DNA is TGTGCCTTAGCAAGGAGTACCGGGGAGCTGTTTTTT.

The chain combines TRBV5-6 with TRBJ1-5; the D is unclear. V lost 4 bases and J lost 5, with 13 bases in between. The CDR3 is made up of 14 amino acids. The germline V gene encodes CDR1 SGHDT and CDR2 YYEEEE. Here the CDR3 reads CASSVQTSDQPQHF. The CDR3 DNA reads as TGTGCCAGCAGCGTACAGACTAGTGATCAGCCCCAGCATTTT.

This clone was counted only a few times. This chain links TRBV10-2 with TRBJ1-1; the D is unclear. Trimming removed 6 bases at V and 1 base at J, with 9 bases between. This CDR3 spans 13 amino acids. Germline V lookup: CDR1 WSHSY, CDR2 SAAADI. The CDR3 spells CASSPWRNTEAFF. DNA for the CDR3: TGCGCCAGCAGCCCGTGGAGGAACACTGAAGCTTTCTTT.

CDR3 in DNA: TGTGCCAGTAACCAGGGCATGAACACTGAAGCTTTCTTT. This sequence encodes CASNQGMNTEAFF. The rearrangement links TRBV19 to TRBJ1-1; D is possibly TRBD1 (5 bases). Germline values: CDR1 LNHDA, CDR2 SQIVND (reference sequence). V was pared by 7 bases and J by 0 bases, with 9 bases between. The CDR3 extends over 13 amino acids.

The rearrangement links TRBV13 to TRBJ1-2; TRBD1 aligns across 7 bases. V was clipped by 4 bases and J by 5 bases; unmatched bases: 4. Per the germline V gene, CDR1 is PRHDT and CDR2 is FYEKMQ (reference sequence). CDR3 length: 13 residues. CDR3 DNA: TGTGCCAGCAGCTCCTCACAGGGGTATGGCTACACCTTC. Its protein is CASSSSQGYGYTF.

This sequence joins TRBV7-2 and TRBJ2-7, with 9 bases that match TRBD1. This CDR3 is 16 amino acids long. J lost 5 bases, V lost 5 bases, and 13 bases had no gene match. Germline assignment: CDR1 SGHTA and CDR2 FQGNSA. The CDR3 DNA sequence: TGTGCCAGCAGCCGGGACAGGGTGTCGTTTAACCACGAGCAGTACTTC. It specifies CASSRDRVSFNHEQYF.

The CDR3 nucleotides read TGTGCCAGTAGGAGGGACAGGGGAACAGATACGCAGTATTTT. As protein: CASRRDRGTDTQYF. The rearrangement links TRBV19 to TRBJ2-3; TRBD1 matches 10 bases. This CDR3 is built from 14 residues. Germline trimming cut 6 bases from V and 3 bases from J; bases unmatched to any gene: 3. The germline V gene encodes CDR1 LNHDA and CDR2 SQIVND (reference sequence).

The CDR3 sequence: CASSDTRVGTGELFF. As DNA, the CDR3 is TGTGCCAGCAGCGATACTAGGGTCGGCACCGGGGAGCTGTTTTTT. V and J are TRBV7-9 and TRBJ2-2; TRBD2 is a possible D gene (5 bases). The CDR3 spans 15 residues. Germline CDR1 and CDR2: SEHNR and FQNEAQ (reference sequence). Trimming took 5 bases from V and 4 from J, leaving 14 bases between them.

This clone was recorded only once. CDR3 nucleotide sequence: TGTGCCAGCAGCCCCGGGAGCCAAGAGACCCAGTACTTC. Protein product: CASSPGSQETQYF. The J gene is TRBJ2-5, the V gene TRBV7-3; perhaps TRBD2 as D (6 bases). In germline, CDR1 is SGHTA, CDR2 FQGTGA. The CDR3 covers 13 residues. The V end was cut by 5 bases, the J end by 1 base, with 8 bases between.

With regard to this clone: A read error may account for a junction end that differs from germline. The rearrangement links TRBV6-5 to TRBJ1-2, with a tentative D call TRBD1 (5 bases). The CDR3 sequence is 14 residues long. CDR1 and CDR2 (germline): MNHEY, SVGAGI. The CDR3 DNA follows: TGCGCCAGCAGTTACCAGGACAAAATCTATGGCTACACCTTC. Its translation is CASSYQDKIYGYTF.

The gene calls are TRBV5-8 and TRBJ1-5; a weak D match, TRBD1 (5 bases). Germline loops: CDR1 SGHTS, CDR2 YDEGEE. This CDR3 is 18 amino acids long. Between the trimmed V and J ends, which lost 3 bases and 1 base, there was a span of 20 bases. CDR3 amino acids: CASSSFFWGRISNQPQHF. The CDR3 nucleotides are TGTGCCAGCAGCTCCTTCTTCTGGGGGAGGATAAGCAATCAGCCCCAGCATTTT.

The chain combines TRBV6-5 with TRBJ1-4; 9 bases are shared with TRBD1. Trimming cost V 6 bases and J 2 bases; bases outside gene matches: 1. Per the germline V gene, CDR1 is MNHEY and CDR2 is SVGAGI. This CDR3 region has 14 residues. The CDR3 DNA reads TGTGCCAGCAGACAGGGGGCCACTAATGAAAAACTGTTTTTT. It encodes CASRQGATNEKLFF.